The T cell receptor beta chain under discussion was sequenced for a study of blood T cells in healthy people across ages (dated by TCRdb to between 2014 and 2017). A note on the overall study: In model experiments, template switching captured about one uniquely barcoded TCR beta cDNA molecule for every two T cells. Using deep sequencing normalized with unique cDNA molecular identifiers, the study measured how TCR beta repertoire diversity changes with age. Donors were grouped into four age groups: young (average approximately 15 years), middle-aged (39), aged (around 66) and long-lived (82). To avoid experimental bias, donors of different ages were randomly spread across the sequencing lanes. Two additional independent replicas of 1 million unique cDNA reads from the same blood draw were analyzed for two donors (one aged 18 to 30 and one aged 80 or older). The paper as a whole reports these results and caveats: Compared with the aged group, the long-lived group had more naive CD4+ T cells, fewer expanded clones and increased TCR diversity, suggesting age selection. Because profiling used bulk unsorted PBMCs, naive and antigen-experienced compartments could not be compared conclusively. Observed TCR beta diversity per million T cells fell roughly linearly with age, and a significant reduction was already apparent by age about 36. A strong correlation was found between observed TCR beta diversity and the percentage of naive T cells measured by flow cytometry. Estimates of total diversity based on one million sequenced T cells were considered lower bounds and underestimates. The CMV infection status of donors was not known, potentially confounding age-related changes in expanded clonotypes.

Systemically healthy Caucasian individuals from Russia, roughly 40 in total and aged 6 to 90 years, were included as donors. Each donor gave roughly 11 milliliters of peripheral blood, drawn into EDTA-treated Vacutainer tubes. PBMCs were isolated by Ficoll-Paque density-gradient centrifugation, with at least 7 million obtained per sample. Total RNA was extracted from PBMCs with Trizol reagent, with at least 6 micrograms obtained per sample. The percentages of naive CD45RAhigh/CD27high T cells were determined by flow cytometry on a PBMC aliquot from every donor. To note about this clonotype: Its cognate antigen has yet to be identified. The sample holds no much larger clone one base away, and base qualities are not on file.

CDR1 and CDR2 are drawn from the germline V gene (reference sequence): DFQATT, SNEGSKA. Ends trimmed: V by 6 bases, J by 4 bases; bases unmatched to a gene: 10. The cysteine opens and the phenylalanine closes a CDR3 of 15 amino acids. Kept here is only the CDR3 DNA, which spans 45 bases and is read in frame from base 1. The library was obtained by 5' RACE. Data came from an Illumina HiSeq 2500. A second PCR of roughly 6 to 11 cycles was run with a J-beta primer mix and a sample-barcoded 5' primer. Each TCR beta cDNA molecule received a unique molecular identifier from a template-switch 5' adaptor carrying 12 random nucleotides. Each sample yielded at least 3 million CDR3-containing paired-end reads. First-strand cDNA was synthesized from all RNA with the Mint cDNA synthesis kit, primed by a TRBC-specific oligonucleotide. All cDNA was treated with uracil-DNA glycosylase and then went through a first 18-cycle PCR with the universal primers M1SS and BC2_uni_R. The original methods were these. For normalization, 1 million high-quality reads, each with a distinct molecular identifier, were randomly selected from each sample. Instead of being binned into consensus sequences, reads with shared molecular identifiers were discarded. MiTCR, run with a Q25 quality threshold and the strictest error-elimination algorithm, handled CDR3 identification, clonotype clustering and error correction. A nonparametric unseen species model using Euler transformation provided a lower-bound estimate of total TCR beta diversity. The raw public data were reprocessed by TCRdb itself: fastp quality trimming at Q25, MiXCR clonotype calling, in-frame beta chains only. CDR3 protein sequences are deduplicated, and each keeps its most common genes and DNA. TCRdb's processing, not the authors' own work, is the source of the V and J calls. The sample table shows about 970,000 distinct CDR3 sequences, and just over 50% are seen once. The ten largest clones take up over 20% of the sample.

The sample comprised blood. This TCR was recovered from a woman aged 55-69 years in good health. The rearrangement combines TRBV20-1 with TRBJ2-7, with 12 bases matching TRBD1. For the CDR3, the sequence is CSASPGTGGRYEQYF. The DNA reads TGCAGTGCAAGTCCCGGGACAGGGGGCAGGTACGAGCAGTACTTC.